Presented here are 25 T cell receptor beta chains from one specimen sequenced in a study of blood T cell repertoires in COVID-19. Only in-frame clones appear in the TCRdb table, and some are missing; sequencing was by immunoSEQ multiplex PCR. The sample contains over 200,000 clones, over 70% of which appear only once. The sequencing input was peripheral blood. The origin of the receptors is a woman at least 80 years old with acute or convalescent COVID-19.

This clone was seen only a few times. This chain links TRBV7-2 with TRBJ1-5; the D is unclear. Deletions cut 3 bases from V and 3 bases from J, with 9 bases between. Per the germline V gene, CDR1 is SGHTA and CDR2 is FQGNSA. The CDR3 runs to 14 residues. In nucleotides, the CDR3 is TGTGCCAGCAGCTTGGGCAGGAACAATCAGCCCCAGCATTTT. Amino acid sequence: CASSLGRNNQPQHF.

The chain uses TRBV6-6 and TRBJ1-2; D gene unclear. Trimming took 4 bases from V and 4 from J, leaving 10 bases between them. The CDR3 has 13 residues. CDR1 is MNHNY, CDR2 SVGAGI, per germline (reference sequence). The CDR3 nucleotides are TGTGCCAGCAGTTTTCGGGTCCTCTATGGCTACACCTTC. Translating it yields CASSFRVLYGYTF.

The rearrangement joins TRBV6-5 to TRBJ1-6, with 7 bases matching TRBD1. V was pared by 7 bases and J by 7 bases, with 10 bases of the junction left unmatched. The CDR3 consists of 15 residues. CDR1 is MNHEY and CDR2 is SVGAGI in the germline V gene. The CDR3 DNA follows: TGTGCCAGCACGAGTAGGGGGCCGCCCAATTCACCCCTCCACTTT. Protein product: CASTSRGPPNSPLHF.

This clone was counted between two and nine times. The chain is built from TRBV27 and TRBJ2-7; tentatively, D is TRBD2 (5 bases). CDR1 is MNHEY, CDR2 SMNVEV, per germline (reference sequence). Trimming cost V 2 bases and J 1 base, with 36 bases left between them. The CDR3 is 23 residues long. The CDR3 is CASSLLPPSPLKSRGTISYEQYF. The CDR3 nucleotides read TGTGCCAGCAGTTTACTCCCCCCCAGCCCTCTAAAATCACGGGGTACCATTTCCTACGAGCAGTACTTC.

This chain connects TRBV6-6 to TRBJ2-7; D uncertain. The germline gives CDR1 MNHNY, CDR2 SVGAGI (reference sequence). V lost 2 bases to trimming and J lost 3 bases, with 17 bases between them. The CDR3 has 16 residues. The CDR3 DNA follows: TGTGCCAGCAGTTACCCCCCCCTGAACACCCACTACGAGCAGTACTTC. This gives the protein CASSYPPLNTHYEQYF.

As regards this clone: Different DNA sequences within this sample yield the same CDR3. The chain is built from TRBV7-2 and TRBJ1-5; tentatively, D is TRBD1 (5 bases). The CDR3 runs to 14 residues. Germline values: CDR1 SGHTA, CDR2 FQGNSA. The V end lost 1 base, the J end lost 7 bases, and 11 bases lay between the germline ends. CDR3 DNA: TGTGCCAGCAGCTTAGGGGGGGGTGGGCAGCCCCAGCATTTT. It specifies CASSLGGGGQPQHF. The whole variable domain, filled in from reference TRBV7-2 and TRBJ1-5, reads GAGVSQSPSNKVTEKGKDVELRCDPISGHTALYWYRQSLGQGLEFLIYFQGNSAPDKSGLPSDRFSAERTGGSVSTLTIQRTQQEDSAVYLCASSLGGGGQPQHFGDGTRLSIL.

V gene TRBV23-1 combines with J gene TRBJ1-6; D might be TRBD1 (5 bases). TRBV23-1 is treated as an ORF (open reading frame) with a function not yet certain. There are 14 residues in the CDR3. The V end lost 6 bases, the J end lost 8 bases, and 14 bases lay between the germline ends. CDR3 in DNA: TGCGCCAGCAGCCCAGCAAGGGGTCATTCACCCCTCCACTTT. Its protein product is CASSPARGHSPLHF.

The chain joins TRBV5-1 to TRBJ2-3; D perhaps matches TRBD2 (6 bases). With 0 bases removed from V and 4 bases from J, the gap between germline ends came to 9 bases. The CDR3 runs 14 residues. The germline CDR1 and CDR2 sequences are SGHRS and YFSETQ. The chain's CDR3 is CASSLVGGSDTQYF. The CDR3 DNA is TGCGCCAGCAGCTTGGTTGGGGGGTCAGATACGCAGTATTTT.

This clone was detected ten times or more. The V and J genes are TRBV7-9 and TRBJ2-1; 9 nucleotides match TRBD2. Trimming at V came to 10 bases and at J to 6 bases, leaving 10 bases not matched to a gene. The CDR3 contains 14 residues. Looked up from germline, CDR1 is SEHNR and CDR2 is FQNEAQ (reference sequence). This chain's CDR3 is CANQLLAGPNEQFF. The CDR3 DNA follows: TGTGCCAACCAGTTGCTAGCGGGGCCCAATGAGCAGTTCTTC.

J is TRBJ2-3 and V is TRBV6-4; 8 bases match TRBD2. Trimming at V came to 8 bases and at J to 0 bases, leaving 10 bases not matched to a gene. Germline values: CDR1 MRHNA, CDR2 SNTAGT. This CDR3 is 16 amino acids long. CDR3 bases: TGTGCCAGCGCACAAACTAGCGGAACTAGCACAGATACGCAGTATTTT. It specifies CASAQTSGTSTDTQYF.

This rearrangement joins TRBV19 to TRBJ2-7; D uncertain. The V end lost 7 bases, the J end lost 0 bases, and 16 bases lay between the germline ends. Germline V lookup: CDR1 LNHDA, CDR2 SQIVND (reference sequence). The CDR3 extends over 15 amino acids. This CDR3 reads CASKQAGTSSYEQYF. In DNA, the CDR3 is TGTGCCAGTAAGCAGGCAGGAACCAGCTCCTACGAGCAGTACTTC.

J is TRBJ2-1 and V is TRBV29-1; D gene unclear. The V gene lost 7 bases and the J gene lost 0 bases, with 13 bases spanning the gap. The CDR3 has 14 amino acids. Germline lookup yields CDR1 SQVTM and CDR2 ANQGSEA. CDR3 in amino acids: CSARGGFSYNEQFF. In nucleotides, the CDR3 is TGCAGCGCCCGAGGCGGATTCTCCTACAATGAGCAGTTCTTC.

V gene TRBV5-1 combines with J gene TRBJ1-1; D unresolved. In germline, CDR1 is SGHRS, CDR2 YFSETQ. The V and J ends lost 3 bases and 3 bases respectively, with 9 bases between them. This CDR3 spans 13 amino acids. The CDR3 is CASSSGPDTEAFF. Written as DNA, the CDR3 is TGCGCCAGCAGCTCGGGTCCTGACACTGAAGCTTTCTTT.

The chain employs TRBV19 and TRBJ2-3; 9 bases match TRBD2. The CDR3 is 14 amino acids. From germline, CDR1 is LNHDA and CDR2 SQIVND (reference sequence). With 9 bases clipped from V and 1 base from J, the junction kept 5 bases outside the gene matches. The CDR3 nucleotides read TGTGCCAGCCGTTCTAGCGGGGGCACAGATACGCAGTATTTT. Translated: CASRSSGGTDTQYF.

This clone was seen ten or more times. The chain employs TRBV2 and TRBJ1-2; 11 nucleotides agree with TRBD1. Germline CDR1 is SNHLY and CDR2 is FYNNEI. CDR3 length: 13 residues. V lost 10 bases and J lost 7; bases outside the gene matches: 8. CDR3 DNA: TGTGCCACCCAGGGACAGGGGGTTTTTGGCTACACCTTC. Translated: CATQGQGVFGYTF.

The chain carries TRBV5-1 and TRBJ2-2; possibly TRBD1 for D (6 bases). CDR1 is SGHRS and CDR2 is YFSETQ in the germline V gene. V lost 5 bases and J 2 bases, leaving 13 bases between the germline ends. This CDR3 has 15 amino acids. CDR3 bases: TGCGCCAGCAGTTTTACAGGGATCAACACCGGGGAGCTGTTTTTT. Protein: CASSFTGINTGELFF.

V gene TRBV30 combines with J gene TRBJ2-1; 11 bases fit TRBD2. CDR1 and CDR2 from the germline V gene are GTSNPN and SVGIG (reference sequence). V was clipped by 2 bases and J by 5 bases; unmatched bases: 8. This CDR3 is built from 16 residues. This CDR3 is CAWSQTSGGINNEQFF. The CDR3, as DNA: TGTGCCTGGAGTCAAACTAGCGGGGGAATAAACAATGAGCAGTTCTTC.

The J gene is TRBJ1-6, the V gene TRBV30; the match to TRBD1 covers 9 bases. The CDR3 is made up of 12 amino acids. V was clipped by 4 bases and J by 18 bases; unmatched bases: 10. The germline gives CDR1 GTSNPN, CDR2 SVGIG (reference sequence). As DNA, the CDR3 is TGTGCCTGGACCTTAAATACAGGGGGCCGCCACTTT. This encodes CAWTLNTGGRHF.

This clone turned up a few times. The chain is built from TRBV28 and TRBJ2-3, with TRBD2 identical over 12 bases. The CDR3 is 15 amino acids. Per germline, CDR1 MDHEN and CDR2 SYDVKM. V shed 7 bases and J 5 bases; nucleotides not matched to a gene: 7. CDR3 nucleotide sequence: TGTGCCAGCAACATACTAGCGGGAGGTCTAGATACGCAGTATTTT. Translated, it gives CASNILAGGLDTQYF.

The V and J genes are TRBV11-1 and TRBJ2-1, with D perhaps TRBD2 (5 bases). The CDR3 has 14 amino acids. V was trimmed by 4 bases and J by 4 bases, leaving 11 bases between them. Germline assignment: CDR1 SGHAT and CDR2 FQDESV (reference sequence). CDR3 amino acids: CASSWERAYNEQFF. CDR3 nucleotide sequence: TGTGCCAGCAGCTGGGAGAGGGCGTACAATGAGCAGTTCTTC.

To note about this clone: Different DNA sequences within this sample yield the same CDR3. The chain uses TRBV5-1 and TRBJ2-2; D gene unclear. In germline, CDR1 is SGHRS, CDR2 YFSETQ. The CDR3 extends over 14 amino acids. V was pared by 0 bases and J by 4 bases, with 7 bases between. CDR3 coding DNA: TGCGCCAGCAGCTTGGCTTCGGGCACCGGGGAGCTGTTTTTT. This translates into CASSLASGTGELFF.

This sequence joins TRBV5-1 and TRBJ2-7; 10 bases line up with TRBD1. CDR1 is SGHRS and CDR2 is YFSETQ in the germline V gene. This CDR3 is built from 15 residues. Trimming at V came to 0 bases and at J to 3 bases, leaving 3 bases not matched to a gene. This CDR3 is CASSLGTGGLYEQYF. CDR3 DNA sequence: TGCGCCAGCAGCTTGGGGACAGGGGGTCTCTACGAGCAGTACTTC.

The table lists this clone with a few counts. V and J are TRBV12-3 or TRBV12-4 and TRBJ2-7, with a weak D call TRBD1 (5 bases). The germline V and J ends were trimmed by 6 bases and 12 bases, with 21 bases remaining between them. This CDR3 is built from 13 residues. The CDR3 reads CASSLLQAAWLYF. The CDR3 nucleotides are TGTGCCAGCAGCTTGTTACAGGCAGCTTGGCTGTACTTC.

The V call is TRBV15, the J call TRBJ2-5, with 9 nucleotides matching TRBD1. The trim removed 4 bases at V and 4 bases at J, leaving 7 bases unmatched. The CDR3 loop spans 15 amino acids. Germline values: CDR1 LNHNV, CDR2 YYDKDF (reference sequence). DNA of the CDR3: TGTGCCACCAGCAAAAACAGGGGGCTACGAGAGACCCAGTACTTC. This encodes CATSKNRGLRETQYF.

The chain recombines TRBV19 with TRBJ1-1, with D possibly TRBD1 on 5 matching bases. This CDR3 has 14 residues. The germline gives CDR1 LNHDA, CDR2 SQIVND (reference sequence). Trimming pared 3 bases from V and 3 bases from J, leaving 11 bases between. In DNA, the CDR3 is TGTGCCAGTAGTATTGCAGGGTCAGACACTGAAGCTTTCTTT. The encoded protein is CASSIAGSDTEAFF. Filled out from reference TRBV19 and TRBJ1-1, the complete variable domain reads DGGITQSPKYLFRKEGQNVTLSCEQNLNHDAMYWYRQDPGQGLRLIYYSQIVNDFQKGDIAEGYSVSREKKESFPLTVTSAQKNPTAFYLCASSIAGSDTEAFFGQGTRLTVV.